These T cell receptor beta chains were read from a single sample in a study of blood T cells in healthy people across ages. TCRdb reprocessed the 5' RACE reads via MiXCR and lists one record per CDR3 protein. This table has about 2 million distinct CDR3 sequences, 49% appearing once. Sequenced material: blood. All receptors derive from a woman aged 40 to 55 in good health. Both conserved end residues are part of each CDR3. D genes are given only for firm matches. Not every row has a clone size; where given, it reads once, few, many or a size class.

J: TRBJ1-5
size: NA
D: NA
V: TRBV6-5
DNA: TGTGCCAGCAGTTACTTTAGCGCAGATAGCAATCAGCCCCAGCATTTT
CDR3: CASSYFSADSNQPQHF

J: TRBJ2-1
size: few
D: TRBD1
V: TRBV27
DNA: TGTGCCAGCGGGACAGGGGGCTTAGATGAGCAGTTCTTC
CDR3: CASGTGGLDEQFF

J: TRBJ2-3
size: NA
D: TRBD1
V: TRBV18
DNA: TGTGCCAGCTCACCCGACAGGGTTAGAGATACGCAGTATTTT
CDR3: CASSPDRVRDTQYF

J: TRBJ2-1
size: NA
D: TRBD1
V: TRBV11-2
DNA: TGTGCCAGCAGCCCCCGCCGGGACAGCTCCTACAATGAGCAGTTCTTC
CDR3: CASSPRRDSSYNEQFF

J: TRBJ1-1
size: NA
D: NA
V: TRBV18
DNA: TGTGCCAGCTCACCAGATCCACACACTGAAGCTTTCTTT
CDR3: CASSPDPHTEAFF

J: TRBJ2-3
size: few
D: NA
V: TRBV2
DNA: TGTGCCAGCAAGGATCGGGGGTCAGATACGCAGTATTTT
CDR3: CASKDRGSDTQYF

J: TRBJ2-7
size: few
D: NA
V: TRBV5-1
DNA: TGCGCCAGCAGCTTGACGACCTCCTCGGGCGAGCAGTACTTC
CDR3: CASSLTTSSGEQYF

J: TRBJ2-6
size: few
D: NA
V: TRBV29-1
DNA: TGCAGCGTTGAAGATCCCCCATCTGGGGCCAACGTCCTGACTTTC
CDR3: CSVEDPPSGANVLTF

J: TRBJ1-4
size: NA
D: TRBD1
V: TRBV7-9
DNA: TGTGCCAGCAGCTTTTCTACCCCCGGGACAGGGAGCGTGTTGAGAAAACTGTTTTTT
CDR3: CASSFSTPGTGSVLRKLFF

J: TRBJ1-1
size: NA
D: NA
V: TRBV20-1
DNA: TGCAGTGAGGAGGGGGGGCCGGGCACTGAAGCTTTCTTT
CDR3: CSEEGGPGTEAFF

J: TRBJ2-7
size: few
D: TRBD1
V: TRBV28
DNA: TGTGCCAGCAGTGGAAGAGGACGACAGGGGTCGTTGATGAGCTCCTACGAGCAGTACTTC
CDR3: CASSGRGRQGSLMSSYEQYF

J: TRBJ2-3
size: NA
D: NA
V: TRBV5-1
DNA: TGCGCCAGCAGCGAGGGGGATAGACCAGATACGCAGTATTTT
CDR3: CASSEGDRPDTQYF

J: TRBJ1-2
size: few
D: TRBD1
V: TRBV15
DNA: TGTGCCACCAGCAGAGGAGGACAGGGCCGAGATGGCTACACCTTC
CDR3: CATSRGGQGRDGYTF

J: TRBJ1-4
size: NA
D: NA
V: TRBV19
DNA: TGTGCCAGTACGCCTTGGGGGCGAGAAAAACTGTTTTTT
CDR3: CASTPWGREKLFF

J: TRBJ1-1
size: NA
D: TRBD1
V: TRBV6-6
DNA: TGTGCCAGCAGTTTAGGGGGCACCCCGTTCATGAACACTGAAGCTTTCTTT
CDR3: CASSLGGTPFMNTEAFF

J: TRBJ1-5
size: once
D: TRBD1
V: TRBV20-1
DNA: TGCAGTGCCCGCGGTTGGGGCGGGACAGGGGATCAGCCCCAGCATTTT
CDR3: CSARGWGGTGDQPQHF

J: TRBJ2-1
size: few
D: NA
V: TRBV3-1
DNA: TGTGCCAGCAGTGACCGACAGGCCAGGTACAATGAGCAGTTCTTC
CDR3: CASSDRQARYNEQFF

J: TRBJ1-4
size: NA
D: NA
V: TRBV6-5
DNA: TGTGCCAGCGGACGGGGGGATAATGAAAAACTGTTTTTT
CDR3: CASGRGDNEKLFF

J: TRBJ1-5
size: NA
D: NA
V: TRBV5-1
DNA: TGCGCCAGCAGCTTGGAGCCGGGAAGCGGGGGTCAGCCCCAGCATTTT
CDR3: CASSLEPGSGGQPQHF

J: TRBJ2-1
size: NA
D: TRBD2
V: TRBV4-3
DNA: TGCGCCAGCAGCCAAGAGGGGATAACTAGCGGGGGGCCGACTTCCTACAATGAGCAGTTCTTC
CDR3: CASSQEGITSGGPTSYNEQFF

J: TRBJ2-1
size: few
D: NA
V: TRBV29-1
DNA: TGCAGCGTTGAAGATCAGCCGGGGGCGGCTGGATACGGTGAGCAGTTCTTC
CDR3: CSVEDQPGAAGYGEQFF

J: TRBJ2-3
size: NA
D: TRBD2
V: TRBV28
DNA: TGTGCCAGCAGTCCCACGGCGGGGGGCCCGCGGGATACGCAGTATTTT
CDR3: CASSPTAGGPRDTQYF

J: TRBJ2-3
size: NA
D: NA
V: TRBV20-1
DNA: TGCAGTGCTAGAGATCCCGGAGGTCGGAGGCGGGGACGCACAGATACGCAGTATTTT
CDR3: CSARDPGGRRRGRTDTQYF

J: TRBJ2-3
size: NA
D: TRBD2
V: TRBV2
DNA: TGTGCCAGCAGTGAATGGACTAGAAGACGCACAGATACGCAGTATTTT
CDR3: CASSEWTRRRTDTQYF

J: TRBJ2-3
size: NA
D: NA
V: TRBV12-3/TRBV12-4
DNA: TGTGCCAGCGGCAGGGGGGACGCAGATGTGCAATATTTT
CDR3: CASGRGDADVQYF

J: TRBJ2-3
size: NA
D: NA
V: TRBV20-1
DNA: TGCAGTGGGATGGAGTCAGATACGCAGTATTTT
CDR3: CSGMESDTQYF

J: TRBJ2-7
size: NA
D: TRBD2
V: TRBV20-1
DNA: TGCAGTGCCCGCGGGGGTATCGAGCAGTACTTC
CDR3: CSARGGIEQYF

J: TRBJ1-6
size: NA
D: NA
V: TRBV5-1
DNA: TGCGCCAGCAGCCGATCGGTAGCGACCTATAATTCACCCCTCCACTTT
CDR3: CASSRSVATYNSPLHF

J: TRBJ2-5
size: few
D: TRBD1
V: TRBV7-9
DNA: TGTGCCAGCAGACCAAGACAGGGGCAAGAGACCCAGTACTTC
CDR3: CASRPRQGQETQYF

J: TRBJ2-3
size: few
D: TRBD2
V: TRBV5-1
DNA: TGCGCCAGCACCTCAATATTATTAGCGGGTATAAGCACAGATACGCAGTATTTT
CDR3: CASTSILLAGISTDTQYF

J: TRBJ2-1
size: NA
D: TRBD2
V: TRBV20-1
DNA: TGCAGTGCCCCCCTAAGCGGGGGGGTCTACAATGAGCAGTTCTTC
CDR3: CSAPLSGGVYNEQFF

J: TRBJ2-3
size: once
D: TRBD2
V: TRBV12-3/TRBV12-4
DNA: TGTGCCAGCAGGACTCCGGCGGGGGGACCGGGGCTTCGGGATACGCAGTATTTT
CDR3: CASRTPAGGPGLRDTQYF

J: TRBJ2-1
size: few
D: NA
V: TRBV24-1
DNA: TGTGCCACCAGTGATTTCTACAATGAGCAGTTCTTC
CDR3: CATSDFYNEQFF

J: TRBJ2-7
size: many
D: NA
V: TRBV10-3
DNA: TGTGCCATCAGTGAGTACCAGGTAAAGGTCTACGAGCAGTACTTC
CDR3: CAISEYQVKVYEQYF

J: TRBJ1-5
size: NA
D: NA
V: TRBV4-1
DNA: TGCGCCAGCAGCCCCAGCCCCAGTCAGCCCCAGCATTTT
CDR3: CASSPSPSQPQHF

J: TRBJ2-5
size: NA
D: TRBD2
V: TRBV29-1
DNA: TGCAGCGTTGAGTCTAGCGGTACGGAGACCCAGTACTTC
CDR3: CSVESSGTETQYF

J: TRBJ2-5
size: NA
D: NA
V: TRBV6-2/TRBV6-3
DNA: TGTGCCAGCAGTTTTTCCGTGGGGACCCAGTACTTC
CDR3: CASSFSVGTQYF

J: TRBJ2-1
size: NA
D: NA
V: TRBV5-1
DNA: TGCGCCAGCAGCGACAAAGGTGATACGGTCTCCCAGTTCTTC
CDR3: CASSDKGDTVSQFF

J: TRBJ2-2
size: once
D: NA
V: TRBV4-3
DNA: TGCGCCAGCAGCCAATGGGGGGCCGGGAACACCGGGGAGCTGTTTTTT
CDR3: CASSQWGAGNTGELFF

J: TRBJ1-4
size: NA
D: NA
V: TRBV25-1
DNA: TGTGCCAGCAGTGAACGACAGGCACCTGAAAAACTGTTTTTT
CDR3: CASSERQAPEKLFF

J: TRBJ2-1
size: NA
D: TRBD2
V: TRBV9
DNA: TGTGCCAGCAGCGTAGCGGGGGGGCTTCTCAATGAGCAGTTCTTC
CDR3: CASSVAGGLLNEQFF

J: TRBJ2-4
size: NA
D: NA
V: TRBV5-4
DNA: TGTGCCAGCAGCTCCGAACTAGAAAACATTCAGTACTTC
CDR3: CASSSELENIQYF

J: TRBJ1-1
size: NA
D: NA
V: TRBV2
DNA: TGTGCCAGTGCCAGGACTCAACTGAACACTGAAGCTTTCTTT
CDR3: CASARTQLNTEAFF

J: TRBJ2-1
size: few
D: NA
V: TRBV5-5
DNA: TGTGCCAGCAGCCTGTCCTGGGTGAAGGATGAGCAGTTCTTC
CDR3: CASSLSWVKDEQFF

J: TRBJ1-1
size: few
D: NA
V: TRBV4-3
DNA: TGCGCCAGCAGCCAAGACCCAGGGAACATGAACACTGAAGCTTTCTTT
CDR3: CASSQDPGNMNTEAFF

J: TRBJ2-1
size: few
D: TRBD1
V: TRBV7-2
DNA: TGTGCCAGCAGCTTAATAACAGGGGGTGGGAAGCAGTTCTTC
CDR3: CASSLITGGGKQFF

J: TRBJ1-2
size: NA
D: NA
V: TRBV11-2
DNA: TGTGCCAGCAGGGAGGGGCGCCCCCCATTTGGCTACACCTTC
CDR3: CASREGRPPFGYTF

J: TRBJ2-7
size: few
D: NA
V: TRBV6-2/TRBV6-3
DNA: TGTGCCAGCAGTCACGGGGACCTATATGACGAGCAGTACTTC
CDR3: CASSHGDLYDEQYF

J: TRBJ2-1
size: NA
D: TRBD1
V: TRBV24-1
DNA: TGTGCCACCAGTGCGGGGACAGGGCCAATGGATGAGCAGTTCTTC
CDR3: CATSAGTGPMDEQFF

J: TRBJ2-7
size: NA
D: NA
V: TRBV28
DNA: TGTGCCAGCATGGAAGGTGACTACGAGCAGTACTTC
CDR3: CASMEGDYEQYF

J: TRBJ2-6
size: NA
D: NA
V: TRBV20-1
DNA: TGCAGTGCTAGAGACGCTGGGGCCAACGTCCTGACTTTC
CDR3: CSARDAGANVLTF

J: TRBJ2-5
size: many
D: NA
V: TRBV7-2
DNA: TGTGCCAGCAGCTCCCGGGTGGAGACCCAGTACTTC
CDR3: CASSSRVETQYF

J: TRBJ1-2
size: NA
D: NA
V: TRBV6-2/TRBV6-3
DNA: TGTGCCACCGGGCAAGGGACCGGCTACACCTTC
CDR3: CATGQGTGYTF